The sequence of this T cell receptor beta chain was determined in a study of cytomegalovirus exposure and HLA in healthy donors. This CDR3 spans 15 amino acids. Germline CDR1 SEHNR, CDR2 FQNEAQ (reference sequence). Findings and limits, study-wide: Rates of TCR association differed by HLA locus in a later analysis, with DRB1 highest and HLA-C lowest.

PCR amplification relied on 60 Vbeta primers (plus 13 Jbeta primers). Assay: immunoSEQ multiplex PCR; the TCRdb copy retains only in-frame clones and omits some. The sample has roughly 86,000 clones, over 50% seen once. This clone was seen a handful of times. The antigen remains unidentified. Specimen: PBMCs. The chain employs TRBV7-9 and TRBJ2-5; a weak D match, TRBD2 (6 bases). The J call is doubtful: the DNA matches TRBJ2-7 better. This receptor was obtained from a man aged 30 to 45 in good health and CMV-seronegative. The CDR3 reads CASSDSGRSSYEQYF. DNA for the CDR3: TGTGCCAGCAGCGATAGCGGAAGGAGCTCCTACGAGCAGTACTTC.